This TCR beta chain was captured by sequencing in a study of blood T cell repertoires in COVID-19. The germline V gene encodes CDR1 SGHTA and CDR2 FQGNSA. The V and J ends lost 2 bases and 4 bases, in that order; junction bases with no gene match: 9. The length of the CDR3 is 16 residues. Measured with immunoSEQ multiplex PCR; TCRdb has only the in-frame clones, and not every one. The sample lists around 130,000 clones, around nine tenths occurring once. This receptor was taken from a man aged 50-60 years with active or convalescent COVID-19. The sequenced material came from peripheral blood. V and J are TRBV7-2 and TRBJ2-3, with 7 bases identical to TRBD2. Here the CDR3 reads CASSLRAGEGADTQYF. In nucleotides, the CDR3 is TGTGCCAGCAGCTTACGGGCGGGGGAGGGTGCAGATACGCAGTATTTT.